What follows are 17 T cell receptor beta chains derived from one specimen sequenced in a study of T cell responses to AZD1222 COVID-19 vaccine. Produced via immunoSEQ multiplex PCR; TCRdb's table is partial and in-frame only. Altogether roughly 100,000 clones are present, under 95% being singletons, with the ten largest covering 0.95% to 1.5%. The specimen was peripheral blood, collected on day 0 of AZD1222 vaccination. These receptors were collected from an adult in good health.

CDR3 DNA: TGTGCCAGCAGCCCCCCGGGACACCTCTACAATGAGCAGTTCTTC. Encoded protein: CASSPPGHLYNEQFF. The gene calls are TRBV7-2 and TRBJ2-1, with D possibly TRBD1 on 6 matching bases. The CDR3 has 15 residues. Germline V gene data show CDR1 as SGHTA and CDR2 as FQGNSA. Between the trimmed V and J ends, which lost 5 bases and 3 bases, there was a span of 14 bases.

This chain joins TRBV11-3 and TRBJ2-2; 8 bases map to TRBD1. CDR1 and CDR2 (germline): SGHNT, YENEEA. The V gene end was trimmed by 10 bases and the J gene end by 5 bases; junction bases not matched to a gene: 9. There are 14 residues in the CDR3. CDR3 sequence: CAIDSTGGTGELFF. CDR3 in DNA: TGTGCCATCGATTCCACAGGGGGGACCGGGGAGCTGTTTTTT.

The rearrangement uses TRBV7-3 and TRBJ2-2; TRBD2 is a possible D gene (6 bases). The V end lost 3 bases, the J end lost 6 bases, and 8 bases lay between the germline ends. Looked up from germline, CDR1 is SGHTA and CDR2 is FQGTGA. This CDR3 contains 13 residues. The CDR3 DNA is TGTGCCAGCAGCTTGGAGGGTGCCGGGGAGCTGTTTTTT. It is translated as CASSLEGAGELFF.

The chain employs TRBV24-1 and TRBJ2-5; 16 nucleotides line up with TRBD2. Trimming took 3 bases from V and 5 from J; bases not matched to a gene: 5. Germline CDR1 is KGHDR and CDR2 is SFDVKD. The CDR3 is 17 amino acids. CDR3 residues: CATSDGTSGRARETQYF. The CDR3 DNA sequence: TGTGCCACCAGTGATGGGACTAGCGGGAGGGCCCGGGAGACCCAGTACTTC.

The V and J genes are TRBV11-2 and TRBJ2-1, with a possible D match to TRBD1 (6 bases). V was clipped by 5 bases and J by 10 bases, with 12 bases between them. The CDR3 spans 12 residues. Germline V gives CDR1 SGHAT, CDR2 FQNNGV. CDR3 protein: CASSATGTEQFF. The DNA for the CDR3 is TGTGCCAGCAGCGCCACAGGGACCGAGCAGTTCTTC.

V and J are TRBV6-2 or TRBV6-3 and TRBJ1-2, with D uncertain. The CDR3 is 13 residues long. Germline CDR1 reads MNHEY; CDR2 reads SVGEGT. Trimming took off 4 bases at V and 4 bases at J, with 10 bases between the two ends. The CDR3 is CASSWEAVYGYTF. The CDR3 coding sequence is TGTGCCAGCAGTTGGGAGGCAGTCTATGGCTACACCTTC.

The CDR3 region is CASSPRDRAEQYF. CDR3 nucleotides: TGTGCCAGCAGCCCCCGGGACAGGGCCGAGCAGTACTTC. J is TRBJ2-7 and V is TRBV7-9, with 9 bases aligning to TRBD1. This CDR3 is built from 13 residues. Unmatched junction bases numbered 5, after V lost 5 bases and J lost 6 bases. Germline CDR1 and CDR2: SEHNR and FQNEAQ (reference sequence).

This chain links TRBV19 with TRBJ1-5, with D maybe TRBD1 (6 bases). This CDR3 contains 14 residues. V was trimmed by 7 bases and J by 4 bases, leaving 14 bases between them. Germline CDR1 LNHDA, CDR2 SQIVND (reference sequence). In DNA, the CDR3 is TGTGCCAGTAAGGGCCCGCAGGGGAATCAGCCCCAGCATTTT. Its protein is CASKGPQGNQPQHF.

The chain combines TRBV5-4 with TRBJ1-2; unclear D gene. The CDR3 runs to 14 residues. V lost 0 bases and J lost 7, with 13 bases in between. The germline gives CDR1 SGHNT, CDR2 YYREEE (reference sequence). The CDR3 bases are TGTGCCAGCAGCTTGGAAGGGCCCTCCGGTGGCTACACCTTC. The encoded protein is CASSLEGPSGGYTF. Together with reference TRBV5-4 and TRBJ1-2, the CDR3 gives the full variable domain: ETGVTQSPTHLIKTRGQQVTLRCSSQSGHNTVSWYQQALGQGPQFIFQYYREEENGRGNFPPRFSGLQFPNYSSELNVNALELDDSALYLCASSLEGPSGGYTFGSGTRLTVV.

The chain combines TRBV6-5 with TRBJ1-6; perhaps TRBD1 as D (5 bases). The CDR3 spans 12 residues. Germline V gives CDR1 MNHEY, CDR2 SVGAGI. The V and J ends lost 6 bases and 11 bases respectively, with 11 bases between them. The CDR3 nucleotides read TGTGCCAGCAGGGGGGGTGGCACACCCCTCCACTTT. It specifies CASRGGGTPLHF.

The CDR3 loop is CASSRLRGEVDNEQFF. In DNA form, the CDR3 reads TGTGCCAGCTCACGGCTCCGGGGGGAGGTGGACAATGAGCAGTTCTTC. The chain uses TRBV18 and TRBJ2-1, with TRBD2 matching over 7 bases. Germline loops: CDR1 KGHSH, CDR2 LQKENI. The J segment lost 5 bases and the V segment lost 4 bases, leaving 11 bases of the junction unmatched. CDR3 length equals 16 residues.

This rearrangement joins TRBV6-5 to TRBJ2-3; unclear D gene. The germline V and J ends were trimmed by 6 bases and 8 bases, with 9 bases remaining between them. Looked up from germline, CDR1 is MNHEY and CDR2 is SVGAGI. The CDR3 extends over 11 amino acids. This CDR3 reads CASSSTRTQYF. The CDR3 DNA sequence: TGTGCCAGCAGCTCGACCCGTACGCAGTATTTT.

This clone is a singleton in its sample. V is TRBV27 and J is TRBJ1-2, with a possible D match to TRBD1 (6 bases). The CDR3 consists of 16 residues. Trimming stripped 5 bases from V and 7 bases from J, with 23 bases between. Germline-derived CDR1 and CDR2 are MNHEY and SMNVEV (reference sequence). DNA for the CDR3: TGTGCCAGCAGTCCCCTTCAATTGGGGGGCATGGGTGGCTACACCTTC. Amino acid sequence: CASSPLQLGGMGGYTF.

The V call is TRBV2, the J call TRBJ2-1; D uncertain. Germline V gives CDR1 SNHLY, CDR2 FYNNEI. The CDR3 loop spans 15 amino acids. V dropped 2 bases and J dropped 0 bases, with 8 bases sitting between them. Written as DNA, the CDR3 is TGTGCCAGCAGTGAACGGCTAAGCTCCTACAATGAGCAGTTCTTC. This sequence encodes CASSERLSSYNEQFF.

J is TRBJ2-7 and V is TRBV21-1; TRBD2 was called by the table and not checked on the DNA. TRBV21-1 is a documented pseudogene. The CDR3 loop spans 14 amino acids. In DNA form, the CDR3 reads TGTGCCAGCAGCAAGTGTCGGGGGGCGCACGAGCAGTACTTC. Translated: CASSKCRGAHEQYF.

The chain couples TRBV6-5 to TRBJ1-5; D perhaps matches TRBD1 (6 bases). The CDR3 sequence is 15 residues long. Germline-derived CDR1 and CDR2 are MNHEY and SVGAGI. Deletions cut 3 bases from V and 7 bases from J, with 16 bases between. CDR3 nucleotide sequence: TGTGCCAGCAGTTATTCGCCAGGGGCAGGACAGCCCCAGCATTTT. It codes for CASSYSPGAGQPQHF.

The CDR3 nucleotides are TGTGCCAGCAGCTTTACAGGGGGCGGTGAAGCTTTCTTT. Translation gives CASSFTGGGEAFF. The gene calls are TRBV7-9 and TRBJ1-1; 9 nucleotides agree with TRBD1. V was pared by 3 bases and J by 7 bases, with 3 bases of the junction left unmatched. The CDR3 loop spans 13 amino acids. Germline V gene data show CDR1 as SEHNR and CDR2 as FQNEAQ (reference sequence).